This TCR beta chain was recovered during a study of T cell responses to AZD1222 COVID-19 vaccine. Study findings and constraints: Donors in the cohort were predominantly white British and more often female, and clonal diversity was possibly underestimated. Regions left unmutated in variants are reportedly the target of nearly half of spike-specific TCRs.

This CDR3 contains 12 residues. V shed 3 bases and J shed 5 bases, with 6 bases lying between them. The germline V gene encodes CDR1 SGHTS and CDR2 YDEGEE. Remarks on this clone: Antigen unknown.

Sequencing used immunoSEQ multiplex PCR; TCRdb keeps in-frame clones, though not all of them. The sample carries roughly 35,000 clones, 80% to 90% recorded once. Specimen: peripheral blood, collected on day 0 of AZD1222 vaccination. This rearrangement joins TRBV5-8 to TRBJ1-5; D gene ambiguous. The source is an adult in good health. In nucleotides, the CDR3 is TGTGCCAGCAGCTCCGGTTATCAGCCCCAGCATTTT. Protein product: CASSSGYQPQHF. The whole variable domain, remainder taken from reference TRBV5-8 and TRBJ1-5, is EAGVTQSPTHLIKTRGQQATLRCSPISGHTSVYWYQQALGLGLQFLLWYDEGEERNRGNFPPRFSGRQFPNYSSELNVNALELEDSALYLCASSSGYQPQHFGDGTRLSIL.